This T cell receptor beta chain was captured in a study of T-cell reconstitution after alpha-beta-depleted transplantation in children. Note on this clonotype: A single base separates this from a much larger clone, so it may be a read error.

V was trimmed by 0 bases and J by 3 bases, leaving 5 bases between them. The CDR3 has 13 residues. Germline CDR1 is SGHAT and CDR2 is FQNNGV. During its preparation, the TCRbeta library received unique molecular identifiers. TCRdb recomputed calls from the PCR reads with MiXCR, one row per CDR3 protein. The sample carries roughly 590,000 distinct CDR3 sequences, approximately 17% recorded once. Sequences were derived from PBMCs from the stem cell graft donor, sampled from the stem cell graft. The sequence was collected from a human donor who donated a stem cell graft to a child with acute myeloid leukemia. The V gene is TRBV11-2, the J gene TRBJ1-1; D gene uncertain. Here the CDR3 DNA reads TGTGCCAGCAGCTTAGAAACGGACACTGAAGCTTTCTTT. Translation: CASSLETDTEAFF.